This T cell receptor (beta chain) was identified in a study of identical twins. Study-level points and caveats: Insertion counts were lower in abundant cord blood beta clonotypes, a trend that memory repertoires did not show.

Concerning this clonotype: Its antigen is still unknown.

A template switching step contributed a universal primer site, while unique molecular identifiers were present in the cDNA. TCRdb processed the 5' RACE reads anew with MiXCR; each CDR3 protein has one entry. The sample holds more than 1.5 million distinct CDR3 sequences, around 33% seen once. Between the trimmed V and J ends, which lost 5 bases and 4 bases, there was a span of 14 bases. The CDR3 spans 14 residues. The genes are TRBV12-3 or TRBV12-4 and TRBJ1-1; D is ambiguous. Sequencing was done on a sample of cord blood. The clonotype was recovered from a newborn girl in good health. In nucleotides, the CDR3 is TGTGCCAGCAGTGAAGAGGACTTGAGCACTGAAGCTTTCTTT. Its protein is CASSEEDLSTEAFF.